The clone carrying this TCR beta chain was counted many times. The data derive from a study of neurological immune-mediated disorders. Documented time point: longitudinal time-point 2. The healthy controls volunteered at a blood bank in Maryland, USA. Unsorted libraries came from 2 million PBMCs stored at -80 °C. The method for making cDNA was 5'RACE, and it used 10-nucleotide random UMIs. One entry per CDR3 protein, called by TCRdb with MiXCR from the 5' RACE reads. The table shows fewer than 40,000 distinct CDR3 sequences, with less than 15% occurring only once. This CDR3 comprises 14 residues. The germline V gene encodes CDR1 LGHNA and CDR2 YNFKEQ. Between the trimmed V and J ends, which lost 0 bases and 4 bases, there was a span of 9 bases.

The sequence derives from a middle-aged woman in good health. Sequenced: PBMCs. The chain links TRBV4-2 to TRBJ2-5, with D uncertain. Here the CDR3 reads CASSQDRAGETQYF. DNA of the CDR3: TGTGCCAGCAGCCAAGATCGGGCAGGAGAGACCCAGTACTTC.